The 3 T cell receptor beta chains presented below share a single source sample, sequenced in a study of T cells expressing NK-cell markers. TCRdb reanalyzed the 5' RACE reads and collapses them to one entry per CDR3 protein, without DNA. Its listing shows over 150,000 distinct CDR3 sequences. The sample taken for sequencing was blood T cells: a sorted CD56 or NKG2C T cell subset, CD4+ or CD8+ T cells, or bulk PBMC T cells (not recorded which). These receptors were obtained from a woman in her fifties or sixties in good health.

CDR3 sequence reads: CASSQEGQQGSDTQYF. The chain employs TRBV3-1 and TRBJ2-3; TCRdb lists TRBD1, though no DNA is available to test this call. Looked up from germline, CDR1 is LGHDT and CDR2 is YNNKEL (reference sequence). The CDR3 length is 16 residues.

The chain has TRBV5-1 and TRBJ1-1; with no DNA, the TCRdb D assignment of TRBD1 cannot be verified. Germline assignment: CDR1 SGHRS and CDR2 YFSETQ. This CDR3 comprises 16 residues. CDR3 sequence reads: CASSLGQGGRNTEAFF. The whole variable domain, filled in from reference TRBV5-1 and TRBJ1-1, reads KAGVTQTPRYLIKTRGQQVTLSCSPISGHRSVSWYQQTPGQGLQFLFEYFSETQRNKGNFPGRFSGRQFSNSRSEMNVSTLELGDSALYLCASSLGQGGRNTEAFFGQGTRLTVV.

The J gene is TRBJ2-3, the V gene TRBV6-2 or TRBV6-3; the D gene TCRdb calls, TRBD1, cannot be checked with no DNA. This CDR3 contains 14 residues. In germline, CDR1 is MNHEY, CDR2 SVGEGT. The CDR3 protein is CASTQGRPADTQYF.